The T cell receptor beta chain described here comes from a study of blood T cells in healthy people across ages. This clonotype occurred a few times. The extraction recovered at least 5.5 micrograms of total RNA per sample. Through a sample-barcoded 5' primer and a J-beta primer mix, a second PCR was run for roughly 6 to 11 cycles. Individual samples furnished no less than 3 million CDR3-containing paired-end reads apiece. Each CDR3 protein is one row after TCRdb ran MiXCR on the 5' RACE reads. Of about 1.6 million distinct CDR3 sequences in the sample, around 35% were seen once. The receptor comes from a woman aged 25 to 39 in good health. The source material was blood.

The CDR3 nucleotides are TGTGCCAGCAGCTTTGCGGTTTATCAAGAGACCCAGTTCTTC. It translates to CASSFAVYQETQFF. The chain combines TRBV5-5 with TRBJ2-5; D unclear. With the DNA end fitting TRBJ2-1 better, the J assignment may be wrong. CDR1 and CDR2 (germline): SGHKS, YYEKEE (reference sequence). The CDR3 is made up of 14 amino acids.